This is a list of T cell receptor beta chains from one sample in a study of T cell repertoires in cytomegalovirus infection. TCRdb itself ran the reads through MiXCR, one entry per CDR3 protein. This table holds about 150,000 distinct CDR3 sequences, 20% to 30% found once. Material: PBMCs. These receptors originate from a human donor in good health (CMV status not recorded). Some clones in this sample may be carry-over from other donors' samples. Both conserved end residues are part of each CDR3. D genes are given only for firm matches. Only part of the rows carry a size: once, few, many, or a class if the clone is expanded.

abundance,d_gene,v_gene,j_gene,CDR3aa,CDR3nt
few,TRBD1,TRBV12-3/TRBV12-4,TRBJ1-3,CASSSSDRVSGNTIYF,TGTGCCAGCAGTTCTTCAGACAGGGTCTCTGGAAACACCATATATTTT
-,TRBD2,TRBV7-2,TRBJ2-3,CASSLAGGTSGGADTQYF,TGTGCCAGCAGCTTGGCGGGGGGGACTAGCGGGGGAGCAGATACGCAGTATTTT
few,TRBD1,TRBV5-8,TRBJ1-2,CASRTGVSYGYTF,TGTGCCAGCAGGACAGGGGTCTCATATGGCTACACCTTC
-,TRBD2,TRBV20-1,TRBJ2-1,CSARGSGGHYNEQFF,TGCAGTGCTAGAGGTTCGGGGGGGCACTACAATGAGCAGTTCTTC
-,-,TRBV7-9,TRBJ1-1,CASSLVGGTQAFF,TGTGCCAGCAGCTTAGTAGGGGGGACTCAAGCTTTCTTT
few,-,TRBV28,TRBJ2-2,CASSLPRADTGELFF,TGTGCCAGCAGTTTACCTAGAGCGGACACCGGGGAGCTGTTTTTT
many,-,TRBV28,TRBJ1-5,CASSFGVNQPQHF,TGTGCCAGCAGTTTCGGAGTCAATCAGCCCCAGCATTTT
many,TRBD1,TRBV12-3/TRBV12-4,TRBJ2-7,CASSRDRRYEQYF,TGTGCCAGCAGCCGGGACAGGAGGTACGAGCAGTACTTC
few,TRBD1,TRBV27,TRBJ1-5,CASSFRGTNQPQHF,TGTGCCAGCAGTTTCAGGGGGACTAATCAGCCCCAGCATTTT
few,TRBD2,TRBV28,TRBJ2-5,CASSFPPGLAGEETQYF,TGTGCCAGCAGTTTCCCCCCGGGACTAGCGGGAGAAGAGACCCAGTACTTC
-,-,TRBV5-6,TRBJ1-4,CASSPTPGPREKLFF,TGTGCCAGCAGCCCGACTCCGGGCCCTAGGGAAAAACTGTTTTTT
few,-,TRBV27,TRBJ1-2,CASSPSSGIYGYTF,TGTGCCAGCAGTCCCTCATCCGGGATCTATGGCTACACCTTC
-,TRBD1,TRBV10-3,TRBJ2-2,CAINKGQTNTGELFF,TGTGCCATCAACAAGGGACAGACGAACACCGGGGAGCTGTTTTTT
many,TRBD2,TRBV7-2,TRBJ2-7,CASSQRLADSYEQYF,TGTGCCAGCAGCCAGAGACTAGCGGATTCCTACGAGCAGTACTTC
many,-,TRBV6-2/TRBV6-3,TRBJ2-1,CASSYTPSSEQFF,TGTGCCAGCAGTTACACTCCTAGCTCCGAGCAGTTCTTC
-,-,TRBV5-1,TRBJ1-1,CASSFVGIDTEAFF,TGCGCCAGCAGCTTTGTGGGAATAGACACTGAAGCTTTCTTT
few,TRBD1,TRBV5-6,TRBJ2-1,CASSFQGVSNEQFF,TGTGCCAGCAGCTTCCAGGGGGTGTCCAATGAGCAGTTCTTC
many,-,TRBV5-1,TRBJ2-5,CASSLVVGQETQYF,TGCGCCAGCAGCTTGGTAGTCGGTCAAGAGACCCAGTACTTC
-,TRBD2,TRBV28,TRBJ2-5,CASSGTSGRAGETQYF,TGTGCCAGCAGCGGGACTAGCGGGAGGGCCGGGGAGACCCAGTACTTC
-,-,TRBV5-1,TRBJ2-3,CASSLAGDGTDTQYF,TGCGCCAGCAGCTTGGCGGGAGACGGCACAGATACGCAGTATTTT
-,TRBD1,TRBV20-1,TRBJ1-4,CSARNNRGGEKLFF,TGCAGTGCTAGAAACAACAGGGGTGGTGAAAAACTGTTTTTT
-,-,TRBV12-3/TRBV12-4,TRBJ2-2,CASTFTVGELFF,TGTGCCAGCACCTTTACGGTGGGGGAGCTGTTTTTT
-,TRBD2,TRBV28,TRBJ2-3,CASTGSGGKGDTQYF,TGTGCCAGCACCGGTAGCGGGGGGAAAGGAGATACGCAGTATTTT
-,TRBD1,TRBV28,TRBJ2-5,CASSSRTGGGETQYF,TGTGCCAGCAGTTCCAGGACAGGGGGCGGCGAGACCCAGTACTTC
-,-,TRBV24-1,TRBJ2-1,CATSFGNNEQFF,TGTGCCACCAGCTTTGGAAACAATGAGCAGTTCTTC
-,TRBD1,TRBV19,TRBJ2-1,CASRGQGGNNEQFF,TGTGCCAGTAGGGGACAGGGTGGGAACAATGAGCAGTTCTTC
-,-,TRBV11-3,TRBJ1-5,CASSTDPLSNQPQHF,TGTGCCAGTAGTACAGATCCGCTAAGCAATCAGCCCCAGCATTTT
-,-,TRBV6-2/TRBV6-3,TRBJ1-1,CASSFSENTEAFF,TGTGCCAGCAGTTTTAGTGAGAACACTGAAGCTTTCTTT
many,-,TRBV28,TRBJ1-1,CASSLGVRNTEAFF,TGTGCCAGCAGCCTGGGGGTCCGGAACACTGAAGCTTTCTTT
-,TRBD2,TRBV6-5,TRBJ2-3,CASSYSPAGGQIDTQYF,TGTGCCAGCAGTTACTCTCCAGCGGGAGGCCAGATAGATACGCAGTATTTT
many,-,TRBV7-2,TRBJ1-2,CASSSLGEFPGTHGYTF,TGTGCCAGCAGCTCCCTCGGGGAATTTCCTGGTACTCATGGCTACACCTTC
few,-,TRBV5-6,TRBJ2-6,CASSFEGSRSGANVLTF,TGTGCCAGCAGCTTCGAGGGGTCCCGCTCTGGGGCCAACGTCCTGACTTTC
-,-,TRBV4-1,TRBJ1-5,CASSQDPGNQPQHF,TGCGCCAGCAGCCAAGACCCAGGGAATCAGCCCCAGCATTTT
-,TRBD2,TRBV2,TRBJ2-7,CASRTSSGSYEQYF,TGTGCCAGCAGGACGTCTAGCGGGAGCTACGAGCAGTACTTC
many,-,TRBV28,TRBJ2-1,CASTFSGDEQFF,TGTGCCAGCACTTTTTCGGGAGATGAGCAGTTCTTC
-,-,TRBV30,TRBJ2-5,CAWNPGPVGETQYF,TGTGCCTGGAATCCCGGTCCCGTTGGGGAGACCCAGTACTTC
-,-,TRBV28,TRBJ2-3,CASAPWWGSTDTQYF,TGTGCCAGCGCCCCTTGGTGGGGGAGCACAGATACGCAGTATTTT
-,-,TRBV7-3,TRBJ1-2,CASSSRTRNGYTF,TGTGCCAGCAGCTCCCGGACAAGGAATGGCTACACCTTC
many,TRBD2,TRBV7-2,TRBJ2-3,CASSLTSRDTQYF,TGTGCCAGCAGCTTGACTAGCAGAGATACGCAGTATTTT
few,-,TRBV2,TRBJ2-7,CASKGGRYEQYF,TGTGCCAGCAAGGGGGGGCGGTACGAGCAGTACTTC
-,-,TRBV19,TRBJ1-1,CASSIDRWDTEAFF,TGTGCCAGTAGTATAGACAGGTGGGACACTGAAGCTTTCTTT
-,-,TRBV20-1,TRBJ2-2,CSARPLDGTRNTGELFF,TGCAGTGCTAGACCCCTGGACGGAACCCGGAACACCGGGGAGCTGTTTTTT